These 7 T cell receptor beta chains originate from one sample sequenced in a study of CD8+ T cells in alopecia areata. Extraction of RNA preceded its reverse transcription into cDNA, which served as the sequencing template. Clones were sequenced by immunoSEQ multiplex PCR, and TCRdb holds only the in-frame ones, with some missing. The sample lists about 140,000 clones; roughly four fifths were seen once. Treatment specified: oral pan-JAK inhibitor, 5-10 mg twice daily. This sample comprised CD8+ T cells sorted from blood, obtained at week 4, from a patient treated with tofacitinib. The source of these receptors is a human donor with alopecia areata.

Comment on this clone: The identical CDR3 is also encoded by other nucleotide sequences in the sample. The gene calls are TRBV4-1 and TRBJ2-7; tentatively, D is TRBD2 (5 bases). The germline V and J ends were trimmed by 0 bases and 4 bases, with 7 bases remaining between them. Per germline, CDR1 MGHRA and CDR2 YSYEKL. CDR3 length: 13 amino acids. For the CDR3, the DNA is TGCGCCAGCAGCCAAGAAAGAGGGTACGAGCAGTACTTC. This gives the protein CASSQERGYEQYF.

The chain links TRBV9 to TRBJ2-5, with 8 bases that match TRBD2. The CDR3 has 15 residues. After removal of 5 bases from V and 4 bases from J, the junction contained 10 bases not matched to a gene. Germline assignment: CDR1 SGDLS and CDR2 YYNGEE. The CDR3 sequence: CASSRFSGAGETQYF. CDR3 sequence (DNA): TGTGCCAGCAGTAGGTTTAGCGGGGCAGGAGAGACCCAGTACTTC. The full variable domain, its missing parts supplied by reference TRBV9 and TRBJ2-5, is DSGVTQTPKHLITATGQRVTLRCSPRSGDLSVYWYQQSLDQGLQFLIQYYNGEERAKGNILERFSAQQFPDLHSELNLSSLELGDSALYFCASSRFSGAGETQYFGPGTRLLVL.

This clone was observed a few times. The chain has TRBV10-3 and TRBJ2-7; no definite D call. The V gene's germline CDR1 is ENHRY and CDR2 SYGVKD. This CDR3 spans 11 amino acids. Trimming took 8 bases from V and 6 from J, leaving 11 bases between them. The DNA of the CDR3 is TGTGCCATCGGGAAGACTCCCGAGCAGTACTTC. Amino acids: CAIGKTPEQYF.

J is TRBJ2-7 and V is TRBV2; D remains unclear. CDR3 length equals 15 residues. Germline V gives CDR1 SNHLY, CDR2 FYNNEI. V lost 1 base to trimming and J lost 0 bases, with 10 bases between them. CDR3 loop: CASSEGASPSYEQYF. CDR3 DNA sequence: TGTGCCAGCAGTGAAGGGGCATCACCCTCCTACGAGCAGTACTTC.

Only one count was recorded for this clone. The V gene is TRBV6-5, the J gene TRBJ2-1, with 9 bases that match TRBD2. The germline CDR1 and CDR2 sequences are MNHEY and SVGAGI. V lost 0 bases to trimming and J lost 5 bases; unmatched junction nucleotides: 5. The CDR3 is made up of 16 amino acids. The CDR3 region has the DNA TGTGCCAGCAGTTACTCGGTAGCGGGGGTTGACAATGAGCAGTTCTTC. Protein: CASSYSVAGVDNEQFF.

This clone was detected only once. V is TRBV6-6 and J is TRBJ1-2; TRBD1 is a possible D gene (5 bases). The V gene lost 8 bases and the J gene lost 8 bases, with 18 bases spanning the gap. The germline gives CDR1 MNHNY, CDR2 SVGAGI (reference sequence). The CDR3 has 13 residues. CDR3 amino acids: CASQQPTVSGYTF. The CDR3 DNA sequence: TGTGCCAGCCAACAACCGACAGTCTCCGGCTACACCTTC.

This chain connects TRBV30 to TRBJ2-7; the D is unclear. Germline lookup yields CDR1 GTSNPN and CDR2 SVGIG (reference sequence). V lost 0 bases and J lost 5, with 8 bases in between. The CDR3 loop spans 12 amino acids. The CDR3 region has the DNA TGTGCCTGGAGTGTACTATTTGACGAGCAGTACTTC. It translates to CAWSVLFDEQYF.